These 18 T cell receptor beta chains share one sample of origin, sequenced in a study of control samples from healthy donors and cancer patients. TCRdb keeps only in-frame clones here, not all; method: immunoSEQ multiplex PCR. The sample holds 50,000 or so clones, over 70% seen once. Sequenced material: blood. These receptors all come from a man aged 65 to 79 in good health.

The chain combines TRBV5-5 with TRBJ2-7, with a possible D match to TRBD1 (5 bases). Deletions cut 2 bases from V and 2 bases from J, with 11 bases between. The CDR3 totals 14 residues. Germline CDR1 SGHKS, CDR2 YYEKEE (reference sequence). CDR3 DNA sequence: TGTGCCAGCAGCTTTCAGGGCAGTACCTACGAGCAGTACTTC. Its translation is CASSFQGSTYEQYF.

The gene calls are TRBV28 and TRBJ2-1; D unclear. The V end lost 6 bases, the J end lost 6 bases, and 6 bases lay between the germline ends. This CDR3 region has 11 residues. Germline CDR1 MDHEN, CDR2 SYDVKM. CDR3 in DNA: TGTGCCAGCAGGTTTATCAATGAGCAGTTCTTC. Amino acid sequence: CASRFINEQFF. Drawing the rest from reference TRBV28 and TRBJ2-1, the complete variable domain is DVKVTQSSRYLVKRTGEKVFLECVQDMDHENMFWYRQDPGLGLRLIYFSYDVKMKEKGDIPEGYSVSREKKERFSLILESASTNQTSMYLCASRFINEQFFGPGTRLTVL.

This chain joins TRBV7-8 and TRBJ1-1; D unclear. CDR3 length: 13 residues. V gave up 1 base and J gave up 5 bases, with 8 bases separating them. CDR1 and CDR2 from the germline V gene are SGHVS and FQNEAQ. In DNA form, the CDR3 reads TGTGCCAGCAGCTTAGTTTTAAGAACTGAAGCTTTCTTT. Protein product: CASSLVLRTEAFF.

V gene TRBV19 combines with J gene TRBJ2-1; a weak D match, TRBD1 (5 bases). CDR1 is LNHDA and CDR2 is SQIVND in the germline V gene (reference sequence). Deletions cut 4 bases from V and 8 bases from J, with 12 bases between. This CDR3 is built from 13 residues. CDR3 DNA sequence: TGTGCCAGTAGTAAGGGGCAGGTTTATGAGCAGTTCTTC. It encodes CASSKGQVYEQFF.

The rearrangement links TRBV7-9 to TRBJ2-2; D perhaps matches TRBD2 (6 bases). The CDR3 has 14 amino acids. The germline gives CDR1 SEHNR, CDR2 FQNEAQ (reference sequence). The germline V and J ends were trimmed by 8 bases and 4 bases, with 14 bases remaining between them. The CDR3 protein is CASQVGGSTGELFF. As DNA, the CDR3 is TGTGCCAGCCAAGTCGGAGGGAGCACCGGGGAGCTGTTTTTT. Supplemented by reference TRBV7-9 and TRBJ2-2, the full variable domain reads DTGVSQNPRHKITKRGQNVTFRCDPISEHNRLYWYRQTLGQGPEFLTYFQNEAQLEKSRLLSDRFSAERPKGSFSTLEIQRTEQGDSAMYLCASQVGGSTGELFFGEGSRLTVL.

The chain is built from TRBV27 and TRBJ2-5; 8 positions agree with TRBD1. V lost 2 bases to trimming and J lost 5 bases; unmatched junction nucleotides: 19. There are 19 residues in the CDR3. The germline CDR1 and CDR2 sequences are MNHEY and SMNVEV (reference sequence). The CDR3 DNA reads as TGTGCCAGCAGTTTAAGGCCCCCGCCCGCTCGACAGGGGTACGAGACCCAGTACTTC. Protein: CASSLRPPPARQGYETQYF.

The chain joins TRBV2 to TRBJ2-1, with D perhaps being TRBD1 or TRBD2 (6 bases each). The CDR3 loop spans 15 amino acids. Germline V lookup: CDR1 SNHLY, CDR2 FYNNEI. V was pared by 3 bases and J by 5 bases, with 14 bases between. CDR3 coding DNA: TGTGCCAGCAGTGAGCAACGGGGGCGAAACAATGAGCAGTTCTTC. It is translated as CASSEQRGRNNEQFF.

The chain recombines TRBV23-1 with TRBJ2-7, with D perhaps TRBD1 (5 bases). TRBV23-1 is flagged as an ORF with uncertain function. The CDR3 is made up of 22 amino acids. V shed 4 bases and J shed 3 bases, with 37 bases lying between them. CDR3 region: CASSLNDRPETTCARNDYEQYF. CDR3 nucleotides: TGCGCCAGCAGTCTCAATGACAGACCCGAAACGACTTGTGCCAGAAACGACTACGAGCAGTACTTC.

The chain links TRBV11-1 to TRBJ2-3, with a weak D call TRBD1 (6 bases). Trimming shortened V by 3 bases and J by 1 base, and 11 bases separated the two germline ends. The V gene's germline CDR1 is SGHAT and CDR2 FQDESV (reference sequence). This CDR3 region has 15 residues. The DNA for the CDR3 is TGTGCCAGCAGCTTCCGCGCAGGGGGCACAGATACGCAGTATTTT. It codes for CASSFRAGGTDTQYF.

The genes are TRBV19 and TRBJ2-1, with 12 bases that match TRBD2. CDR1 and CDR2 (germline): LNHDA, SQIVND (reference sequence). The V and J ends lost 0 bases and 5 bases, in that order; junction bases with no gene match: 14. CDR3 size: 20 residues. The CDR3 DNA sequence: TGTGCCAGTAGTATAGATCTGGAGCGAGCTAGCGGGAGGGTAGACAATGAGCAGTTCTTC. Translated, it gives CASSIDLERASGRVDNEQFF.

The chain has TRBV7-2 and TRBJ1-1; D is uncertain. Germline V lookup: CDR1 SGHTA, CDR2 FQGNSA. The CDR3 sequence is 13 residues long. Trimming removed 1 base from V and 1 base from J, with 4 bases in between. The CDR3 is CASSLERNTEAFF. Written as DNA, the CDR3 is TGTGCCAGCAGCTTAGAAAGGAACACTGAAGCTTTCTTT.

The genes are TRBV7-8 and TRBJ2-4; D gene ambiguous. The V gene lost 1 base and the J gene lost 0 bases, with 16 bases spanning the gap. There are 18 residues in the CDR3. Germline-derived CDR1 and CDR2 are SGHVS and FQNEAQ. The CDR3 loop reads CASSLGRLPSVAKNIQYF. CDR3 DNA sequence: TGTGCCAGCAGCTTAGGTCGACTCCCGTCGGTAGCCAAAAACATTCAGTACTTC.

The chain uses TRBV5-4 and TRBJ2-2; tentatively, D is TRBD1 (5 bases). The CDR3 is 15 amino acids. V was clipped by 4 bases and J by 2 bases, with 12 bases between them. The germline V gene has CDR1 SGHNT and CDR2 YYREEE (reference sequence). The CDR3 DNA follows: TGTGCCAGCAGCAACAGGATTGGAAACACCGGGGAGCTGTTTTTT. Translating it yields CASSNRIGNTGELFF.

V and J are TRBV11-2 and TRBJ2-2; D not resolved. The germline gives CDR1 SGHAT, CDR2 FQNNGV. The CDR3 extends over 15 amino acids. V was pared by 0 bases and J by 3 bases, with 8 bases between. CDR3 region: CASSLEGPYTGELFF. The CDR3 nucleotides read TGTGCCAGCAGCTTAGAAGGCCCTTACACCGGGGAGCTGTTTTTT.

V is TRBV6-2 or TRBV6-3 and J is TRBJ2-5; tentative D call: TRBD2 (6 bases). Trimming stripped 2 bases from V and 1 base from J, with 8 bases between. Germline V gene sequence: CDR1 MNHEY, CDR2 SVGEGT. The length of the CDR3 is 14 residues. In nucleotides, the CDR3 is TGTGCCAGCAGTTACGGGGGGTTCCAAGAGACCCAGTACTTC. Amino acids: CASSYGGFQETQYF.

This sequence joins TRBV30 and TRBJ1-2, with D possibly TRBD1 on 6 matching bases. Germline CDR1 is GTSNPN and CDR2 is SVGIG (reference sequence). The CDR3 totals 12 residues. The V and J ends lost 8 bases and 4 bases respectively, with 14 bases between them. CDR3 region: CAGGEGVYGYTF. CDR3 nucleotide sequence: TGTGCCGGGGGAGAGGGGGTCTATGGCTACACCTTC. The full variable domain, completed using reference TRBV30 and TRBJ1-2, is SQTIHQWPATLVQPVGSPLSLECTVEGTSNPNLYWYRQAAGRGLQLLFYSVGIGQISSEVPQNLSASRPQDRQFILSSKKLLLSDSGFYLCAGGEGVYGYTFGSGTRLTVV.

V gene TRBV6-1 combines with J gene TRBJ2-1; 7 bases agree with TRBD2. Trimming at V came to 0 bases and at J to 7 bases, leaving 3 bases not matched to a gene. Germline CDR1 MNHNS, CDR2 SASEGT. CDR3 length: 14 residues. The CDR3 DNA is TGTGCCAGCAGTGAAGCGGGTAGCGGGAATGAGCAGTTCTTC. Translating gives CASSEAGSGNEQFF.

The J gene is TRBJ2-5, the V gene TRBV7-9, with no clear D. V lost 2 bases and J lost 5, with 12 bases in between. This CDR3 is built from 14 residues. The germline V gene has CDR1 SEHNR and CDR2 FQNEAQ (reference sequence). The CDR3 DNA is TGTGCCAGCAGCTTAACTCAGTCCTTGGAGACCCAGTACTTC. Protein product: CASSLTQSLETQYF.